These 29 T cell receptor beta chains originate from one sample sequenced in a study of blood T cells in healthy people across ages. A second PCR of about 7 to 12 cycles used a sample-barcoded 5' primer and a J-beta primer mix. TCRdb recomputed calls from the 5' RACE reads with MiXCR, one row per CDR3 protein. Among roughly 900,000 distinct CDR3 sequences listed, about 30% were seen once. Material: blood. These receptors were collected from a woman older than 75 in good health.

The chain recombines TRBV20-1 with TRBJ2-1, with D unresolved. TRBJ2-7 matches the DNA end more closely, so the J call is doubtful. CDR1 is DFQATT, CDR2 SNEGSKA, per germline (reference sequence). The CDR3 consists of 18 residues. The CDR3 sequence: CSAIDGGLRRNSYNEQYF. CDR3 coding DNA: TGCAGTGCTATAGATGGCGGTCTGCGGCGAAACTCCTACAATGAGCAGTACTTC.

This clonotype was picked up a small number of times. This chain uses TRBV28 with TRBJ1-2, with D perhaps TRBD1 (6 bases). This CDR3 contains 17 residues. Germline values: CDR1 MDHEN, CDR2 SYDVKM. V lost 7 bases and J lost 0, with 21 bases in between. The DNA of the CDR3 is TGTGCCAGCAACCGGGGGCCCAGCTCGCCAGCTAACTATGGCTACACCTTC. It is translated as CASNRGPSSPANYGYTF.

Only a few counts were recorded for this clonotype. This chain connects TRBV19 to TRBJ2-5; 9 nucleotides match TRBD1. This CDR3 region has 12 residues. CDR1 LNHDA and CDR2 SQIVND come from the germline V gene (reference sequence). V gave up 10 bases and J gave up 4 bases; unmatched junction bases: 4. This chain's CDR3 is CATTGGGETQYF. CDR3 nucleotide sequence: TGTGCCACTACAGGGGGCGGAGAGACCCAGTACTTC. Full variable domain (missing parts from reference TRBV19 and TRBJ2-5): DGGITQSPKYLFRKEGQNVTLSCEQNLNHDAMYWYRQDPGQGLRLIYYSQIVNDFQKGDIAEGYSVSREKKESFPLTVTSAQKNPTAFYLCATTGGGETQYFGPGTRLLVL.

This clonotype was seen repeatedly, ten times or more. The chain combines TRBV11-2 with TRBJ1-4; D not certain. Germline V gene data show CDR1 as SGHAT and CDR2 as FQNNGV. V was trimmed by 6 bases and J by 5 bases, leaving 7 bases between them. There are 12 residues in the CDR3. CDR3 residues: CASRKMNEKLFF. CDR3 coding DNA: TGTGCCAGCAGGAAGATGAATGAAAAACTGTTTTTT. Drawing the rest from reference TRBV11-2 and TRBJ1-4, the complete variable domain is EAGVAQSPRYKIIEKRQSVAFWCNPISGHATLYWYQQILGQGPKLLIQFQNNGVVDDSQLPKDRFSAERLKGVDSTLKIQPAKLEDSAVYLCASRKMNEKLFFGSGTQLSVL.

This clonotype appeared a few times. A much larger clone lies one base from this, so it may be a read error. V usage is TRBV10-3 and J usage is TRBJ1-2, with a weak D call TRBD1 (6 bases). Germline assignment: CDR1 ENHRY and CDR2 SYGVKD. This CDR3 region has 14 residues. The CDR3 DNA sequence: TGTGCCATCAGGGAGTCGACCAGGGGTGATGGCTACACCTTC. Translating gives CAIRESTRGDGYTF.

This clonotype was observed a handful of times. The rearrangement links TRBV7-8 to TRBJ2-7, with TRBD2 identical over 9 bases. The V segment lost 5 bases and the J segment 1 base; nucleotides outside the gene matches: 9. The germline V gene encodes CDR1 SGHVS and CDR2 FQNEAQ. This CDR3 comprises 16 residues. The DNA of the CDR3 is TGTGCCAGCAGCAACCCGACTAGCGGACCTTCCTACGAGCAGTACTTC. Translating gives CASSNPTSGPSYEQYF.

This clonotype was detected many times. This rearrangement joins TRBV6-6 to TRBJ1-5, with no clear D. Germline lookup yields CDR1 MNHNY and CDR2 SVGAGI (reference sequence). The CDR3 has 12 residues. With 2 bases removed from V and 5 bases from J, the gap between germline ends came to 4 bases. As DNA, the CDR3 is TGTGCCAGCAGTTACGGACATCAGCCCCAGCATTTT. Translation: CASSYGHQPQHF.

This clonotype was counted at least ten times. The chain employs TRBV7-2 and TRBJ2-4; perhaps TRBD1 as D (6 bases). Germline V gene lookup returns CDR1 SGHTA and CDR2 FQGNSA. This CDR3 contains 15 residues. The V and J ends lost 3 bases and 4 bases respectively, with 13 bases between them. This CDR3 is CASSLQGTWKNIQYF. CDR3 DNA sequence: TGTGCCAGCAGCTTGCAGGGGACCTGGAAAAACATTCAGTACTTC.

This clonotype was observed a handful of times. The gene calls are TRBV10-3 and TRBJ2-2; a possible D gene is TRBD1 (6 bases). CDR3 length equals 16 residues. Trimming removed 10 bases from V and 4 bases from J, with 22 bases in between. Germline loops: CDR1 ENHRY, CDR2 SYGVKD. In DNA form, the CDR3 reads TGTGCCACTCAAGGGGGTCCCCCGAGGTTCACCGGGGAGCTGTTTTTT. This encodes CATQGGPPRFTGELFF.

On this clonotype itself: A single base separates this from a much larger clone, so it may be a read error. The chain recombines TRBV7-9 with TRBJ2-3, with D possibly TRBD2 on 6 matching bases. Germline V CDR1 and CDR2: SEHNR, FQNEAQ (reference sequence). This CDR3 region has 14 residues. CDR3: CASSPSVSADAQYF. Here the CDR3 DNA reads TGTGCCAGCAGCCCTAGCGTTAGTGCAGATGCGCAGTATTTT.

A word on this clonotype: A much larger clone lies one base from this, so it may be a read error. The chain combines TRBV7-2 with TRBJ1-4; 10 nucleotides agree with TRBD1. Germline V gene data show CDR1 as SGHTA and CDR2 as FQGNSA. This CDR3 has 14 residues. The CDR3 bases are TGTGCCAGCAGCCGGGACAGGGGTGGAGAAAAACGGTTTTTT. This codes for CASSRDRGGEKRFF.

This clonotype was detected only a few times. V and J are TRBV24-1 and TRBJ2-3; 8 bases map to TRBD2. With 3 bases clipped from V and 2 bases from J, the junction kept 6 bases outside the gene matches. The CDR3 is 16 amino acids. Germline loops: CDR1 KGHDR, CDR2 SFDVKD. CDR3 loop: CATSDAAGGPTDTQYF. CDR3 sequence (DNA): TGTGCCACCAGTGATGCGGCGGGAGGACCCACAGATACGCAGTATTTT.

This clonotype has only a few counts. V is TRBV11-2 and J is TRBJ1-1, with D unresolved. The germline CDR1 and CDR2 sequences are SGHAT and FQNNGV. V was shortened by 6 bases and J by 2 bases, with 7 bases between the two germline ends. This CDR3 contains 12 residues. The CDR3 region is CASRGINTEAFF. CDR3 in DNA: TGTGCCAGCAGGGGGATAAACACTGAAGCTTTCTTT.

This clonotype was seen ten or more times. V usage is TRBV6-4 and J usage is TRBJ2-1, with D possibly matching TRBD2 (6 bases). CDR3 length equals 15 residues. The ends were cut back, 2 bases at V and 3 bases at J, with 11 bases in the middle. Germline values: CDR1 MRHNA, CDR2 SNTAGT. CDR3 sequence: CASSDQGGSYNEQFF. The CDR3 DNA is TGTGCCAGCAGTGACCAGGGAGGAAGCTACAATGAGCAGTTCTTC.

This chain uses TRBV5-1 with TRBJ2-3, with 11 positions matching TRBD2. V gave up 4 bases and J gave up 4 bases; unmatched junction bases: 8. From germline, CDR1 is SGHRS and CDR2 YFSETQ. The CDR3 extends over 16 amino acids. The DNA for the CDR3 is TGCGCCAGCAGCACCGGGATAGCGGGGGGGGCAGATACGCAGTATTTT. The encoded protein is CASSTGIAGGADTQYF.

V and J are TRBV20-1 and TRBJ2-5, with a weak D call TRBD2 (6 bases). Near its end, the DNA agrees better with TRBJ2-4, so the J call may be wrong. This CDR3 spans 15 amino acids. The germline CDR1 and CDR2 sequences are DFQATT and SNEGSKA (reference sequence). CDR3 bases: TGCAGTGCTAGATCCCGGGGACTAGCCAAAAACATTCAGTACTTC. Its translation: CSARSRGLAKNIQYF.

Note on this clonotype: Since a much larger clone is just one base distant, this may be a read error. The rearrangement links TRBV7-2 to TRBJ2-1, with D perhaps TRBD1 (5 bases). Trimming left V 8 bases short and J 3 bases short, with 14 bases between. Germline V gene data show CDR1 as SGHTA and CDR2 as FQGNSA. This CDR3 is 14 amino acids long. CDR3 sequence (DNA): TGTGCCAGCGGCCCCCAGACAGTCTACAATGAGCAGTTCTTC. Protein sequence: CASGPQTVYNEQFF.

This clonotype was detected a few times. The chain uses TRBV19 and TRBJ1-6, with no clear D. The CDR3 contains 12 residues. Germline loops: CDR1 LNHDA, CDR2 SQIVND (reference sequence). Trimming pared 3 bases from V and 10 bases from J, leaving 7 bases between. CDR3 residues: CASSMAESPLHF. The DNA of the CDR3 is TGTGCCAGTAGTATGGCGGAATCACCCCTCCACTTT.

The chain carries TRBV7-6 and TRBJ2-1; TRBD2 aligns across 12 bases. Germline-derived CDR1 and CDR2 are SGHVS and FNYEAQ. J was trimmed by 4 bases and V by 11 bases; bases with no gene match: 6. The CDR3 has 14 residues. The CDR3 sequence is CARSGTSGYNEQFF. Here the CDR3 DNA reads TGTGCCCGCTCCGGGACTAGCGGGTACAATGAGCAGTTCTTC.

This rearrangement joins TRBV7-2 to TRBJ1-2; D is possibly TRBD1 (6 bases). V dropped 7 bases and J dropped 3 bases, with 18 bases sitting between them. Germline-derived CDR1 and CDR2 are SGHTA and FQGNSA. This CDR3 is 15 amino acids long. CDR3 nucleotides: TGTGCCAGCAATAGAAACGGGGGGCGCGACTATGGCTACACCTTC. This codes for CASNRNGGRDYGYTF. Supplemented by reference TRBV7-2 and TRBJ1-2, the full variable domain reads GAGVSQSPSNKVTEKGKDVELRCDPISGHTALYWYRQSLGQGLEFLIYFQGNSAPDKSGLPSDRFSAERTGGSVSTLTIQRTQQEDSAVYLCASNRNGGRDYGYTFGSGTRLTVV.

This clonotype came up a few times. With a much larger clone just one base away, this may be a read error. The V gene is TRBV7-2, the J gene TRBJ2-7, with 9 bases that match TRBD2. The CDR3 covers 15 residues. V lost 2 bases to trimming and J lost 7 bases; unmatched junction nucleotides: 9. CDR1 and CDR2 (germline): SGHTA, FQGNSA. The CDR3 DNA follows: TGTGCCAGCAGCTTAATGCGGGGGGGCGTCGATGAGCAGTACTTC. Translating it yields CASSLMRGGVDEQYF.

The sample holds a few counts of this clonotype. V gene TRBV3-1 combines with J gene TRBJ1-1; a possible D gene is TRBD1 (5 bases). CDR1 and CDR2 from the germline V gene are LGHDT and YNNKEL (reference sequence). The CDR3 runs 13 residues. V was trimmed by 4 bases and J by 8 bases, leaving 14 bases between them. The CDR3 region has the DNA TGTGCCAGCAGCCTTAACCCACGGGGGGAAGCTTTCTTT. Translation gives CASSLNPRGEAFF.

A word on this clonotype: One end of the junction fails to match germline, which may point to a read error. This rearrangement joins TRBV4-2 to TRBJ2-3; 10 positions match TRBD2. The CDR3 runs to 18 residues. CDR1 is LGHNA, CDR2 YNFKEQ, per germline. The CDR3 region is CASSQGTSSGGRTDAQYF. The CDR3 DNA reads TGTGCCAGCAGCCAGGGGACTAGTAGCGGGGGGCGCACAGATGCGCAGTATTTT.

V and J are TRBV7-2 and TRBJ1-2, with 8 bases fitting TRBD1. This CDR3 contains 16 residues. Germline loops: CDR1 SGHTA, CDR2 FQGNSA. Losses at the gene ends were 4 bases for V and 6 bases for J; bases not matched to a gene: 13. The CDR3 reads CASSSLMDREGNGYTF. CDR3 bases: TGTGCCAGCAGCTCGTTAATGGACAGGGAAGGCAATGGCTACACCTTC.

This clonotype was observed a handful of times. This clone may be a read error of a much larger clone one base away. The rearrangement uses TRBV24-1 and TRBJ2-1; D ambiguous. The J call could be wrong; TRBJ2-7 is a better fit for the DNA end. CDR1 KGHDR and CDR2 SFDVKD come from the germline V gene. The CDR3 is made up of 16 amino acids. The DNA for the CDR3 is TGTGCCACCAGTGATAGGAGCAGCCACTCCTACAATGAGCAGTACTTC. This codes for CATSDRSSHSYNEQYF.

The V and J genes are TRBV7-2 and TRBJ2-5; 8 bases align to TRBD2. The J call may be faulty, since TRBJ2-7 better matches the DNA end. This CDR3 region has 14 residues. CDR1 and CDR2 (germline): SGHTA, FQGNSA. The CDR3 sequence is CATRETSVSYEQYF. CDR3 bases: TGTGCCACCAGGGAGACTAGCGTTTCCTACGAGCAGTACTTC.

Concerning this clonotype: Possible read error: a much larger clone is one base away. CDR3 nucleotide sequence: TGTGCCAGCAGTGGGGGGGACAGGGCTTACATTCAGTACTTC. Translation: CASSGGDRAYIQYF. The chain is built from TRBV2 and TRBJ2-7; 9 nucleotides line up with TRBD1. The assigned J gene may be wrong: the sequence end matches TRBJ2-4 better. The CDR3 runs 14 residues. Germline V gene lookup returns CDR1 SNHLY and CDR2 FYNNEI.

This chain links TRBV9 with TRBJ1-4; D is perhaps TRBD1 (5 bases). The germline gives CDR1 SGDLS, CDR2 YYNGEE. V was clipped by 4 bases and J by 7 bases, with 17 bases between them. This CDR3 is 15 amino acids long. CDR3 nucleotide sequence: TGTGCCAGCAGCTTCTCAGGGTCTTTGGGTGAAAAACTGTTTTTT. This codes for CASSFSGSLGEKLFF.

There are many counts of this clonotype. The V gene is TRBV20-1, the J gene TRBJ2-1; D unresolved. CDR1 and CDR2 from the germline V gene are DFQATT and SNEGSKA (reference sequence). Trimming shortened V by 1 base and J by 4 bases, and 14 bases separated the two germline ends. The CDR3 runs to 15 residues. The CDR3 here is CSARGLGRSYNEQFF. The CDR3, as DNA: TGCAGTGCTAGAGGGTTAGGACGGTCTTACAATGAGCAGTTCTTC.